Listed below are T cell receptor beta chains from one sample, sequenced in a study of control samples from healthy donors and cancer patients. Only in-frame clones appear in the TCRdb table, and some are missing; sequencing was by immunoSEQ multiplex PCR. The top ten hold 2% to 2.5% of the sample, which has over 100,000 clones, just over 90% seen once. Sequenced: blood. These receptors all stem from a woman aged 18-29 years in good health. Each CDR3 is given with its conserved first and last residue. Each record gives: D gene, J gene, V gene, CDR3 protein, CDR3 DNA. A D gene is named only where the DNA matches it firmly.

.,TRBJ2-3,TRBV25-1,CASSPPNTDTQYF,TGTGCCAGCAGTCCTCCAAACACAGATACGCAGTATTTT
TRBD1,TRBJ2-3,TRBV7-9,CASSDGQGTDTQYF,TGTGCCAGCAGCGATGGACAGGGCACAGATACGCAGTATTTT
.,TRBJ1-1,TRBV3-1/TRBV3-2,CASSQVKGGMNTEAFF,TGTGCCAGCAGCCAAGTAAAGGGGGGAATGAACACTGAAGCTTTCTTT
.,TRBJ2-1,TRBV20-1,CSASSVNEQFF,TGCAGTGCTAGTAGTGTGAATGAGCAGTTCTTC
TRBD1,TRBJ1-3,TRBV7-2,CASSSRTGALSGNTIYF,TGTGCCAGCAGCTCTCGTACAGGGGCCCTCTCTGGAAACACCATATATTTT
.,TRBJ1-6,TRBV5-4,CASSYGVPNSPLHF,TGTGCCAGCAGCTACGGTGTACCAAATTCACCCCTCCACTTT
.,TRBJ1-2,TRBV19,CASSWQFNSNYGYTF,TGTGCCAGTTCCTGGCAGTTCAACTCTAACTATGGCTACACCTTC
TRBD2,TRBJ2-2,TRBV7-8,CASSSGSGANTGELFF,TGTGCCAGCAGCTCAGGTAGCGGGGCGAACACCGGGGAGCTGTTTTTT
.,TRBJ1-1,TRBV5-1,CASSLAVNTEAFF,TGCGCCAGCAGCTTGGCGGTGAACACTGAAGCTTTCTTT
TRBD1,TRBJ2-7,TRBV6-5,CASSSTGTGGYEQYF,TGTGCCAGCAGTTCCACCGGGACAGGGGGCTACGAGCAGTACTTC
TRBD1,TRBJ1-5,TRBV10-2,CASSSGTGGGQPQHF,TGCGCCAGCAGTTCCGGGACAGGCGGTGGGCAGCCCCAGCATTTT
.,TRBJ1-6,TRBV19,CASSIGGDSPLHF,TGTGCCAGTAGTATAGGGGGGGATTCACCCCTCCACTTT
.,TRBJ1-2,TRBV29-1,CSVDPREANYGYTF,TGCAGCGTCGACCCCCGGGAAGCTAACTATGGCTACACCTTC
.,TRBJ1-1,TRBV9,CASSVEVGTEAFF,TGTGCCAGCAGCGTAGAGGTTGGCACTGAAGCTTTCTTT
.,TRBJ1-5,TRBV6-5,CASNRGGVRQPQHF,TGTGCCAGCAACCGAGGAGGGGTACGGCAGCCCCAGCATTTT
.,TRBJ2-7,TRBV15,CATSRDSPGSNEQYF,TGTGCCACCAGCAGAGATTCGCCCGGGAGCAACGAGCAGTACTTC
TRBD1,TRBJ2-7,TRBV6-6,CASSFTGTGGYEQYF,TGTGCCAGCAGTTTCACCGGGACAGGGGGATACGAGCAGTACTTC
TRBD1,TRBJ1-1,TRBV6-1,CASSEDRGVIHTEAFF,TGTGCCAGCAGTGAGGACAGGGGAGTGATCCACACTGAAGCTTTCTTT
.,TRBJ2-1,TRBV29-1,CSVGTVGNNEQFF,TGCAGCGTTGGAACAGTGGGGAACAATGAGCAGTTCTTC
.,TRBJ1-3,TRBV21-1,CASSTQGSGWAGNTIYF,TGTGCCAGCAGCACTCAAGGCTCCGGATGGGCCGGAAACACCATATATTTT
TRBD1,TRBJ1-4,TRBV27,CASSFGQGSWANEKLFF,TGTGCCAGCAGTTTCGGACAGGGATCGTGGGCTAATGAAAAACTGTTTTTT
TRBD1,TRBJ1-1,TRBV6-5,CASSFIGQGNTEAFF,TGTGCCAGCAGTTTCATCGGACAGGGTAACACTGAAGCTTTCTTT
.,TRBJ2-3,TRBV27,CASTPGLSFTDTQYF,TGTGCCAGCACCCCGGGACTTTCCTTCACAGATACGCAGTATTTT
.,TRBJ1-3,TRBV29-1,CSVVSSLSGNTIYF,TGCAGCGTTGTTAGCAGCCTCTCTGGAAACACCATATATTTT
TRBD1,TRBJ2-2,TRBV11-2,CASSLDGQGANTGELFF,TGTGCCAGCAGCTTAGACGGACAGGGCGCGAACACCGGGGAGCTGTTTTTT
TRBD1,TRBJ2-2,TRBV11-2,CASSPGDRDAGELFF,TGTGCCAGCAGCCCTGGGGACAGAGACGCCGGGGAGCTGTTTTTT
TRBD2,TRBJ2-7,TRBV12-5,CASGTSLSYEQYF,TGTGCTAGTGGGACTAGCCTCTCCTACGAGCAGTACTTC
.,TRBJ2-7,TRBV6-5,CASTRPGLYEQYF,TGTGCCAGCACCCGGCCCGGTCTCTACGAGCAGTACTTC
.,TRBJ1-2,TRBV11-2,CASSYGINYGYTF,TGTGCCAGCAGCTACGGGATCAATTATGGCTACACCTTC
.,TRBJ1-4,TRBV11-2,CAGGGRGEKLFF,TGTGCCGGGGGAGGGAGAGGTGAAAAACTGTTTTTT
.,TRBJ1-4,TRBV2,CASSSRGVGTNEKLFF,TGTGCCAGCAGTTCCAGGGGAGTGGGCACTAATGAAAAACTGTTTTTT
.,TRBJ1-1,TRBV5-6,CASSSGGVVNLNTEAFF,TGTGCCAGCAGCTCGGGGGGAGTGGTTAATCTGAACACTGAAGCTTTCTTT
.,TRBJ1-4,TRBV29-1,CSVLSRDEREKLFF,TGCAGCGTTTTATCGAGGGATGAGAGGGAAAAACTGTTTTTT
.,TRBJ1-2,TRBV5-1,CASSLGQNYGYTF,TGCGCCAGCAGCTTGGGACAGAACTATGGCTACACCTTC
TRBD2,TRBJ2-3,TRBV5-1,CASSSLTSGIVLTTDTQYF,TGCGCCAGCAGCTCACTGACTAGCGGGATTGTACTGACCACAGATACGCAGTATTTT
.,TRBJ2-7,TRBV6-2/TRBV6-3,CASSYSRVSYEQYF,TGTGCCAGCAGTTACTCCAGGGTCTCCTACGAGCAGTACTTC
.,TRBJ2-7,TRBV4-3,CASSQKSSGYEQYF,TGCGCCAGCAGCCAGAAATCGTCGGGCTACGAGCAGTACTTC
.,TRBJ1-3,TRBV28,CASRGNGNTIYF,TGTGCCAGCAGGGGGAACGGAAACACCATATATTTT
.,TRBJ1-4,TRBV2,CASRGAGDRKLFF,TGTGCCAGCAGGGGGGCAGGGGATAGAAAACTGTTTTTT
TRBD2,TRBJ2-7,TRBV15,CATSEPLAGFYEQYF,TGTGCCACCAGCGAACCGCTAGCGGGATTTTACGAGCAGTACTTC
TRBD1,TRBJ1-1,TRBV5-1,CASSSWTGDTEAFF,TGCGCCAGCAGCTCTTGGACAGGGGACACTGAAGCTTTCTTT
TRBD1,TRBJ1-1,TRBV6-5,CASSYQTGGTNTEAFF,TGTGCCAGCAGTTACCAGACAGGGGGGACGAACACTGAAGCTTTCTTT
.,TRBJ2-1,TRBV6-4,CASSEGRREQFF,TGTGCCAGCAGTGAGGGGCGCAGAGAGCAGTTCTTC